This passage covers 5 T cell receptor beta chains from one sample sequenced in a study of Ad26.COV2.S vaccination and SARS-CoV-2 variants. Treatment described: around 19 received Ad26.COV2.S at low or high dose, single or two shots; about five received placebo; per-sample allocation not given. Sampling took place 63 days after the first vaccine or placebo injection. The assay was immunoSEQ multiplex PCR, and TCRdb's table has in-frame clones only and misses some. Of roughly 680,000 clones listed, 89% are singletons. The sample was peripheral blood, taken in a trial of Ad26.COV2.S vaccine versus placebo. These TCRs come from a person aged 18 to 65 who received the Ad26.COV2.S COVID-19 vaccine or a placebo.

The chain joins TRBV4-1 to TRBJ1-2; D is unclear. The germline CDR1 and CDR2 sequences are MGHRA and YSYEKL. The CDR3 runs 13 residues. V shed 2 bases and J shed 4 bases, with 8 bases lying between them. The DNA of the CDR3 is TGCGCCAGCAGCCAAAACCGAATCTATGGCTACACCTTC. It translates to CASSQNRIYGYTF.

The genes are TRBV3-1 (or the pseudogene TRBV3-2) and TRBJ2-4, with a possible D match to TRBD2 (6 bases). The ends were cut back, 3 bases at V and 8 bases at J, with 14 bases in the middle. The germline V gene has CDR1 LGHDT and CDR2 YNNKEL (reference sequence). The CDR3 spans 14 residues. CDR3 DNA: TGTGCCAGCAGCCAGACAGTGAGGGAGGACATTCAGTACTTC. Protein: CASSQTVREDIQYF.

This clone was seen a single time. The chain has TRBV7-9 and TRBJ2-1; D not resolved. Trimming shortened V by 0 bases and J by 5 bases, and 14 bases separated the two germline ends. The CDR3 is 16 amino acids. The germline V gene encodes CDR1 SEHNR and CDR2 FQNEAQ (reference sequence). This CDR3 reads CASSLAASYTHNEQFF. CDR3 nucleotide sequence: TGTGCCAGCAGCTTAGCTGCATCTTACACCCACAATGAGCAGTTCTTC.

The chain is built from TRBV5-4 and TRBJ1-2; D is unresolved. CDR3 length: 15 residues. Germline assignment: CDR1 SGHNT and CDR2 YYREEE (reference sequence). Trimming cost V 4 bases and J 5 bases, with 18 bases left between them. This chain's CDR3 is CASSLPRGVGYGYTF. CDR3 nucleotides: TGTGCCAGCAGCCTCCCCCGGGGAGTGGGGTATGGCTACACCTTC.

This rearrangement joins TRBV2 to TRBJ2-7; D perhaps matches TRBD1 (5 bases). Trimming cost V 2 bases and J 11 bases, with 13 bases left between them. The CDR3 loop spans 12 amino acids. Germline V gives CDR1 SNHLY, CDR2 FYNNEI. The CDR3 sequence is CASSELGAPEYF. The CDR3 nucleotides are TGTGCCAGCAGTGAATTAGGGGCTCCAGAGTACTTC.